The sequence of this TCR beta chain was determined in a study of response to subunit inactivated influenza vaccine. TCRdb re-called the RT-PCR reads with MiXCR, one entry per CDR3 protein. The data show about 540,000 distinct CDR3 sequences, with under 30% seen just once and approximately 3% held by the top ten. CDR3 length equals 14 residues. Trimming removed 7 bases from V and 4 bases from J; junction bases left unmatched: 5. The sample was also linked to a second study, of T cells expressing NK-cell markers. From that second work: In generating TCR beta cDNA, 5'RACE template switching with UMIs was used. One of eight sequenced donors was HCMV-seronegative; the other seven were seropositive. With an anti-gamma-delta TCR antibody, sorting in several experiments was kept to alpha-beta TCR T cells. In over 5 donors, dominant CD3+CD56+NKG2C+ clonotypes ranked among the top 10 CD8+ clonotypes. The CD3+CD56-NKG2C+ fraction of several donors was likewise dominated by these clonotypes.

V is TRBV12-3 or TRBV12-4 and J is TRBJ2-3; 10 bases map to TRBD2. The source of this sequence is a man aged 50 or older who received an inactivated influenza vaccine. The starting material was CD4+ T cells sorted from PBMCs, obtained 11 to 12 days after vaccination. Here the CDR3 reads CASTRTSGADTQYF. CDR3 DNA: TGTGCCAGCACGAGGACTAGCGGAGCAGATACGCAGTATTTT.